This note documents a single T cell receptor (beta chain) sequence. Its antigen is not identified. Germline loops: CDR1 SGHAT, CDR2 FQNNGV. The V and J ends lost 3 bases and 2 bases respectively, with 14 bases between them. CDR3 length: 16 amino acids. Investigators divided CD4+ cells into CD45RA+ naive and CD45RA-negative memory subsets. Each subset's genomic DNA was shared equally among a number of immunoSEQ plates. Profiling relied on immunoSEQ multiplex PCR, and the TCRdb table lists in-frame clones only, not all of them. This repertoire shows around 700,000 clones, around 72% found once; its top ten account for about 2%. This sample stems from a study of shared clonotypes between healthy human individuals. Study outcomes and limitations: Generation of non-shared clonotypes was less probable than generation of clonotypes shared by all four donors. The sharing of about 5% of naive CD4 clonotypes was seen across a handful of donors.

The clonotype comes from a woman in her 30s in good health. The chain joins TRBV11-2 to TRBJ1-3; unclear D gene. Sample: memory CD4+ T cells sorted from blood. Subset given: CD45RA-negative fraction. In nucleotides, the CDR3 is TGTGCCAGCAGCTTGGTCGGACCGGGTCCTGGAAACACCATATATTTT. Encoded protein: CASSLVGPGPGNTIYF. Looking up the rest from reference TRBV11-2 and TRBJ1-3 gives the full variable domain: EAGVAQSPRYKIIEKRQSVAFWCNPISGHATLYWYQQILGQGPKLLIQFQNNGVVDDSQLPKDRFSAERLKGVDSTLKIQPAKLEDSAVYLCASSLVGPGPGNTIYFGEGSWLTVV.